Below, 16 T cell receptor beta chains from the same sample are listed, as sequenced in a study of cytomegalovirus exposure and HLA in healthy donors. The PCR contained 60 Vbeta and 13 Jbeta primers. Using immunoSEQ multiplex PCR, the repertoire was profiled, and TCRdb retains in-frame clones only, with some absent. This table has 99,000 or so clones, about 80% appearing once. Material for sequencing was PBMCs. These receptors were taken from a woman aged 40 to 55 in good health and CMV-seronegative.

The genes are TRBV7-2 and TRBJ2-5; D perhaps matches TRBD1 (5 bases). The CDR3 runs 18 residues. Germline CDR1 reads SGHTA; CDR2 reads FQGNSA. Trimming left V 4 bases short and J 1 base short, with 22 bases between. The CDR3 DNA is TGTGCCAGCAGCTGGAGCTTAGACTCAGGGAACCCCCAAGAGACCCAGTACTTC. This sequence encodes CASSWSLDSGNPQETQYF.

The chain recombines TRBV6-6 with TRBJ1-1, with a tentative D call TRBD1 (6 bases). The V and J ends lost 2 bases and 2 bases respectively, with 9 bases between them. The CDR3 totals 14 residues. Germline CDR1 and CDR2: MNHNY and SVGAGI (reference sequence). CDR3 coding DNA: TGTGCCAGCAGTTACAGGGGGTTTAACACTGAAGCTTTCTTT. Translated, it gives CASSYRGFNTEAFF.

This clone was detected only a few times. The chain links TRBV5-8 to TRBJ2-7, with TRBD2 matching 7 bases. V trimming: 5 bases; J trimming: 0 bases; junction bases outside the gene matches: 17. This CDR3 comprises 18 residues. Germline assignment: CDR1 SGHTS and CDR2 YDEGEE. The CDR3 DNA sequence: TGTGCCAGCAGGACCTCGCTTTCAAGGGAGGGGAGCTCCTACGAGCAGTACTTC. It yields the protein CASRTSLSREGSSYEQYF.

The chain has TRBV5-4 and TRBJ1-1; D might be TRBD1 (6 bases). In germline, CDR1 is SGHNT, CDR2 YYREEE (reference sequence). The CDR3 sequence is 14 residues long. With 4 bases removed from V and 4 bases from J, the gap between germline ends came to 14 bases. The CDR3 nucleotides read TGTGCCAGCAGCGGCACACAGGGCGCCACTGAAGCTTTCTTT. It translates to CASSGTQGATEAFF.

The V gene is TRBV11-2, the J gene TRBJ1-1; the D gene is possibly TRBD1 (6 bases). Trimming removed 6 bases from V and 1 base from J, with 12 bases in between. The CDR3 has 14 amino acids. Germline loops: CDR1 SGHAT, CDR2 FQNNGV. The CDR3 DNA sequence: TGTGCCAGCAGAACCCCGGGACAGAACACTGAAGCTTTCTTT. Translating gives CASRTPGQNTEAFF.

This clone was counted a few times. The chain links TRBV28 to TRBJ1-5, with 8 bases that match TRBD1. Germline V gene data show CDR1 as MDHEN and CDR2 as SYDVKM. CDR3 length: 14 residues. V lost 7 bases to trimming and J lost 6 bases; unmatched junction nucleotides: 8. The CDR3 DNA sequence: TGTGCCAGCACCTTGGACAGGGAGGGTCAGCCCCAGCATTTT. This gives the protein CASTLDREGQPQHF.

This sequence joins TRBV6-5 and TRBJ1-4; 7 positions agree with TRBD1. This CDR3 has 12 amino acids. Germline V gene lookup returns CDR1 MNHEY and CDR2 SVGAGI. V dropped 7 bases and J dropped 7; count of bases not matched to a gene: 3. The CDR3 sequence is CASKGAGEKLFF. The CDR3 DNA is TGTGCCAGCAAGGGGGCCGGTGAAAAACTGTTTTTT.

The chain carries TRBV5-1 and TRBJ2-1; D unresolved. Germline V gives CDR1 SGHRS, CDR2 YFSETQ. This CDR3 has 13 residues. V gave up 6 bases and J gave up 5 bases, with 12 bases separating them. DNA of the CDR3: TGCGCCAGCAAGAGCCCCTTCAACAATGAGCAGTTCTTC. Protein sequence: CASKSPFNNEQFF.

The V gene is TRBV19, the J gene TRBJ2-5; 8 nucleotides match TRBD2. The length of the CDR3 is 15 residues. Germline trimming cut 3 bases from V and 5 bases from J; bases unmatched to any gene: 8. Germline values: CDR1 LNHDA, CDR2 SQIVND (reference sequence). This CDR3 is CASSIPGLVGETQYF. CDR3 bases: TGTGCCAGTAGTATCCCGGGACTAGTAGGGGAGACCCAGTACTTC.

V is TRBV19 and J is TRBJ1-5; D perhaps matches TRBD1 (5 bases). The germline CDR1 and CDR2 sequences are LNHDA and SQIVND (reference sequence). Trimming stripped 0 bases from V and 5 bases from J, with 11 bases between. There are 15 residues in the CDR3. CDR3 in DNA: TGTGCCAGTAGTATAGAGGGGCAGTCGTATCAGCCCCAGCATTTT. It specifies CASSIEGQSYQPQHF.

The chain links TRBV28 to TRBJ1-5; D unresolved. V was cut by 1 base and J by 4 bases, with 20 bases left in between. CDR1 and CDR2 from the germline V gene are MDHEN and SYDVKM. CDR3 length equals 18 residues. CDR3 amino acids: CASSLSSGLGSLNQPQHF. The CDR3 DNA reads TGTGCCAGCAGTTTATCTTCGGGTTTAGGCAGCCTAAATCAGCCCCAGCATTTT.

V is TRBV9 and J is TRBJ2-1; 9 bases match TRBD2. Looked up from germline, CDR1 is SGDLS and CDR2 is YYNGEE. V was clipped by 0 bases and J by 5 bases; unmatched bases: 6. The CDR3 extends over 16 amino acids. Written as DNA, the CDR3 is TGTGCCAGCAGCGTAGGGAGTCTAGCGGGAAACAATGAGCAGTTCTTC. Encoded protein: CASSVGSLAGNNEQFF.

This chain connects TRBV21-1 to TRBJ1-3; the D call in the table, TRBD1, was not verified against the DNA. TRBV21-1 is assigned pseudogene status. The CDR3 length is 19 residues. In DNA, the CDR3 is TGTGCCAGCAGCAAAGCGGGGCTCCCCTTAAACCACTCTGGAAACACCATATATTTT. As protein: CASSKAGLPLNHSGNTIYF.

The CDR3 sequence: CASSSIHKGSYEQYF. The CDR3 bases are TGTGCCAGCAGTTCCATCCATAAGGGGTCCTACGAGCAGTACTTC. The chain uses TRBV28 and TRBJ2-7; D perhaps matches TRBD1 (5 bases). Germline CDR1 MDHEN, CDR2 SYDVKM. This CDR3 comprises 15 residues. Trimming stripped 4 bases from V and 1 base from J, with 14 bases between.

Comments on this clone: Other DNA sequences from this sample encode an identical CDR3 as well. The V call is TRBV18, the J call TRBJ1-1; D gene uncertain. V lost 3 bases, J lost 2 bases, and 10 bases lay in between. Germline-derived CDR1 and CDR2 are KGHSH and LQKENI. The CDR3 extends over 14 amino acids. The DNA for the CDR3 is TGTGCCAGCTCACCGCGGGGTCTAAACACTGAAGCTTTCTTT. Protein: CASSPRGLNTEAFF.

The chain employs TRBV7-2 and TRBJ2-5; 12 bases agree with TRBD2. Germline-derived CDR1 and CDR2 are SGHTA and FQGNSA. J lost 2 bases, V lost 0 bases, and 4 bases had no gene match. The CDR3 extends over 17 amino acids. CDR3 protein: CASSLAPGLAGQETQYF. The CDR3 coding sequence is TGTGCCAGCAGCTTAGCCCCTGGACTAGCGGGACAAGAGACCCAGTACTTC.